The 6 T cell receptor beta chains below were found in one sample sequenced in a study of beta chain features in type 1 diabetes (dated by TCRdb to the late 2010s). Receptor libraries were prepared by the immunoSEQ multiplex PCR assay. The entire isolated RNA was reverse transcribed using the High Capacity cDNA Reverse Transcription Kit, and thus expressed TCRB transcripts were sequenced. TCRdb took over this immuneACCESS table, retaining in-frame rearrangements with V and J assigned. Such tables are incomplete; in checked studies, under half of the missing clones stem from an unresolved V gene, and the remainder is unexplained. The sample table records approximately 400,000 clones; roughly 16% of these occur just once. Approximately 0.02% of the sample comes from the top ten. Material: naive CD4+ T cells from blood. This sample's cell subset or site label indicates: true naive CD4+ T cells. The receptors were sampled from a woman aged 18-29 years in good health.

The chain employs TRBV19 and TRBJ1-2; TRBD1 might be the D (5 bases). V dropped 8 bases and J dropped 6 bases, with 19 bases sitting between them. This CDR3 region has 14 residues. Germline assignment: CDR1 LNHDA and CDR2 SQIVND (reference sequence). The CDR3 DNA reads as TGTGCCAGTCACTCACCGACAGAGAAGGATGGCTACACCTTC. The encoded protein is CASHSPTEKDGYTF.

This clone was recorded a few times. The chain uses TRBV4-3 and TRBJ2-1, with D perhaps TRBD2 (6 bases). The ends were cut back, 1 base at V and 7 bases at J, with 11 bases in the middle. CDR1 is LGHNA and CDR2 is YSLEER in the germline V gene. CDR3 length equals 14 residues. CDR3 nucleotide sequence: TGCGCCAGCAGCCAAGCCCTAGCGCGGAATGAGCAGTTCTTC. The encoded protein is CASSQALARNEQFF.

This clone appeared a few times. V is TRBV7-2 and J is TRBJ2-2; maybe TRBD2 (5 bases). Per germline, CDR1 SGHTA and CDR2 FQGNSA. This CDR3 spans 17 amino acids. The germline V and J ends were trimmed by 5 bases and 1 base, with 17 bases remaining between them. CDR3 residues: CASSPSFEGENTGELFF. CDR3 nucleotides: TGTGCCAGCAGCCCCTCGTTCGAGGGTGAGAACACCGGGGAGCTGTTTTTT.

This clone was detected a few times. V gene TRBV6-5 combines with J gene TRBJ2-7, with TRBD2 identical over 10 bases. After removal of 6 bases from V and 0 bases from J, the junction contained 2 bases not matched to a gene. CDR1 MNHEY and CDR2 SVGAGI come from the germline V gene. The CDR3 spans 14 residues. CDR3 amino acids: CASSRLAGSYEQYF. The CDR3 DNA follows: TGTGCCAGCAGCAGACTAGCGGGCTCCTACGAGCAGTACTTC.

The rearrangement uses TRBV5-1 and TRBJ2-1, with 7 nucleotides matching TRBD2. Germline trimming cut 1 base from V and 0 bases from J; bases unmatched to any gene: 13. CDR1 SGHRS and CDR2 YFSETQ come from the germline V gene. The length of the CDR3 is 19 residues. The CDR3 reads CASSLNSLAEASSYNEQFF. The CDR3 DNA sequence: TGCGCCAGCAGCTTGAATTCGCTAGCGGAGGCGAGCTCCTACAATGAGCAGTTCTTC.

The rearrangement uses TRBV30 and TRBJ2-7, with TRBD2 matching over 9 bases. This CDR3 is 14 amino acids long. V gave up 1 base and J gave up 2 bases; unmatched junction bases: 3. Germline loops: CDR1 GTSNPN, CDR2 SVGIG (reference sequence). The DNA of the CDR3 is TGTGCCTGGAGTGGAGCTAGCGGGGCCTACGAGCAGTACTTC. It translates to CAWSGASGAYEQYF.